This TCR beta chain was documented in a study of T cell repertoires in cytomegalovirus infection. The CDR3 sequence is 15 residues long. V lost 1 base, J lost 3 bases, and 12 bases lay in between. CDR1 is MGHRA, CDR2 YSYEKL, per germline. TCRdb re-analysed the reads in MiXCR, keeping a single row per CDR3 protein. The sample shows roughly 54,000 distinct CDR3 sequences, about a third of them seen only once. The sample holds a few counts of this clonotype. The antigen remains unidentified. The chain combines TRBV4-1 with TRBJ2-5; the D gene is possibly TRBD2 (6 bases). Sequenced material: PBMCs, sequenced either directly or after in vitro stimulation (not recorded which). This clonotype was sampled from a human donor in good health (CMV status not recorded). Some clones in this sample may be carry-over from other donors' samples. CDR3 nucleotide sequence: TGCGCCAGCAGCCAAGGCCGGGACTTGGAAGAGACCCAGTACTTC. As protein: CASSQGRDLEETQYF.